This T cell receptor (beta chain) originates from a study of OX40 agonist ivuxolimab in advanced cancers. Whole-study findings and limits: CD4+ T cells averaged fewer expanded clones than CD8+ T cells.

On this clone: Its target is unknown.

The V gene lost 6 bases and the J gene lost 8 bases, with 10 bases spanning the gap. The length of the CDR3 is 12 residues. Germline lookup yields CDR1 SGHNT and CDR2 YENEEA. Assay used: immunoSEQ multiplex PCR; TCRdb lists only in-frame clones, some missing. The sample has 72,000 or so clones; under 90% are singletons. This TCR derives from an adult with an advanced solid tumor such as melanoma, head and neck, liver or kidney cancer. Sequences were derived from CD4+ or CD8+ T cells sorted from blood, sampled in a trial of the OX40 agonist ivuxolimab. The chain couples TRBV11-3 to TRBJ1-4; D gene ambiguous. CDR3 region: CASRVIREKLFF. The CDR3 nucleotides read TGTGCCAGCAGAGTTATCAGGGAAAAACTGTTTTTT.